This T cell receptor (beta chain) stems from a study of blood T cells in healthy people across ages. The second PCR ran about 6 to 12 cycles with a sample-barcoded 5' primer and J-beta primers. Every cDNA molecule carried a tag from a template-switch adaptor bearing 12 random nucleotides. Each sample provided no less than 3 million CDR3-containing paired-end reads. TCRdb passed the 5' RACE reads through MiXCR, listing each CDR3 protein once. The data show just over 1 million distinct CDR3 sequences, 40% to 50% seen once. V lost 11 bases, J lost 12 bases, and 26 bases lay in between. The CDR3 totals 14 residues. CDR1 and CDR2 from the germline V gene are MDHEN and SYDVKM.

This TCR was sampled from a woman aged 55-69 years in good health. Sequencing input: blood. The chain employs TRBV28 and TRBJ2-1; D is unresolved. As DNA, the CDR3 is TGTGCCTCATCAAGGGCTGCTTCTGGGCCTCGGCAGTTCTTC. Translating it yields CASSRAASGPRQFF.